This T cell receptor (beta chain) was profiled in a study of blood T cell repertoires in COVID-19. Looking at the study overall: COVID-19 samples from acute and convalescent phases originated in the United States, Italy and Spain.

Germline V gene sequence: CDR1 SGHRS, CDR2 YFSETQ. CDR3 length equals 14 residues. The V end was cut by 7 bases, the J end by 2 bases, with 15 bases between. Profiling relied on immunoSEQ multiplex PCR, and the TCRdb table lists in-frame clones only, not all of them. Of some 220,000 clones listed, over 90% are singletons. The chain uses TRBV5-1 and TRBJ1-2; D perhaps matches TRBD1 (6 bases). Sequencing input: peripheral blood. The sequence was collected from a man aged 30-40 years with COVID-19, enrolled during active disease. The CDR3: CASSQNTGNYGYTF. DNA of the CDR3: TGCGCCAGCTCCCAAAACACAGGGAACTATGGCTACACCTTC.